This TCR beta chain was recovered during a study of control samples from healthy donors and cancer patients. Data came from immunoSEQ multiplex PCR; TCRdb stores just in-frame clones and leaves some out. This repertoire shows around 150,000 clones, about nine tenths found once; its top ten account for 4.9%. Germline V gene sequence: CDR1 MNHEY, CDR2 SVGAGI. Trimming removed 2 bases at V and 7 bases at J, with 9 bases between. This CDR3 has 14 residues. Sequenced input: blood. The clonotype originates from a man aged 25 to 40 in good health. This chain uses TRBV6-5 with TRBJ1-6; D possibly corresponds to TRBD1 (6 bases). Here the CDR3 reads CASSYRGKNSPLHF. The CDR3 coding sequence is TGTGCCAGCAGTTACAGGGGGAAAAATTCACCCCTCCACTTT.